The present T cell receptor beta chain was sequenced within a study of identical twins. This clonotype was detected ten times or more. Antigen specificity is unknown. Through template switching, a universal primer site was introduced, and the cDNA contained unique molecular identifiers. Via MiXCR, TCRdb re-called the 5' RACE reads, giving one row per CDR3 protein. The data hold about 460,000 distinct CDR3 sequences, with 14% observed a single time. Study conclusions and caveats: The authors noted that invariant MAIT and iNKT cells could partly confound zero-insertion analyses.

Healthy Caucasians were all of the donors. V was trimmed by 0 bases and J by 1 base, leaving 7 bases between them. The CDR3 consists of 14 residues. Germline CDR1 GTSNPN, CDR2 SVGIG (reference sequence). These data were also filed under a second study, of yellow fever vaccine responses in identical twins.

The V gene is TRBV30, the J gene TRBJ1-5; D is undetermined. The sequenced material came from CD4+ T cells sorted from blood. The TCR was taken from a woman aged 18-29 years in good health. The CDR3 loop reads CAWSVGRSNQPQHF. In DNA, the CDR3 is TGTGCCTGGAGTGTAGGACGGAGCAATCAGCCCCAGCATTTT.